This T cell receptor beta chain emerged from a study of T cell repertoires in cytomegalovirus infection. For the study at large: Recently identified HLA-C-restricted and well-studied HLA-B-restricted CMV epitopes were used. In public TCR beta signatures, there were indications of both CMV infection and matching HLA type. Regarding the study as a whole: People with CMV and the relevant HLA were identified by cumulative public TCR beta family frequency.

Notes on this clonotype: Its antigen is unknown.

MiXCR was run by TCRdb on the reads, yielding one entry per CDR3 protein. The repertoire holds fewer than 900,000 distinct CDR3 sequences, with about 29% as singletons. The CDR3 totals 16 residues. Trimming took 4 bases from V and 1 from J, leaving 16 bases between them. The sequenced sample was cultured CD8+ T cells from PBMCs, obtained from culture after CMV antigen stimulation. This chain connects TRBV12-3 or TRBV12-4 to TRBJ1-1; D perhaps matches TRBD1 (6 bases). This sequence was found in a human donor in good health (CMV status not recorded). Some clones in this sample may be carry-over from other donors' samples. The DNA for the CDR3 is TGTGCCAGCAGTTCCTCCTCGACAGGAAAGAACACTGAAGCTTTCTTT. Translation: CASSSSSTGKNTEAFF.